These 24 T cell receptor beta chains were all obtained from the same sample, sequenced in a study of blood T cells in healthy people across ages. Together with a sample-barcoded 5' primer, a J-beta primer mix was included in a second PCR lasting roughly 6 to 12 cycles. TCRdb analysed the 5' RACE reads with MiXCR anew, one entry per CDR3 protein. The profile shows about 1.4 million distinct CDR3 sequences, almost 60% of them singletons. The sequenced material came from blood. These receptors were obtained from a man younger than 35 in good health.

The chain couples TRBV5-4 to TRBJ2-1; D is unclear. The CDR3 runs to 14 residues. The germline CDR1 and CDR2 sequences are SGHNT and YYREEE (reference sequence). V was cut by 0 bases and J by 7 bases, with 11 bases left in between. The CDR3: CASSLELPGNEQFF. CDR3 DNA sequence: TGTGCCAGCAGCTTGGAGCTACCCGGGAATGAGCAGTTCTTC.

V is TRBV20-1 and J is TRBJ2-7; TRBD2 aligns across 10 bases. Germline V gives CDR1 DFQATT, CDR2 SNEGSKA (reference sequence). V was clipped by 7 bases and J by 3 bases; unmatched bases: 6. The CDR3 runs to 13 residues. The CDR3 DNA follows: TGCAGTGTCCGACCTAGCGGGAGCTACGAGCAGTACTTC. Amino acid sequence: CSVRPSGSYEQYF.

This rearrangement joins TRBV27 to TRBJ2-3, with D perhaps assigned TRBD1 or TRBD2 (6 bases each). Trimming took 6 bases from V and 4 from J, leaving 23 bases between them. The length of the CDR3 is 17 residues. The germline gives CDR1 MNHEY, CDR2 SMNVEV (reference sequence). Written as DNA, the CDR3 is TGTGCCAGCAGCCACCTACGGGGGCTGGGTTCTTCAGATACGCAGTATTTT. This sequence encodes CASSHLRGLGSSDTQYF.

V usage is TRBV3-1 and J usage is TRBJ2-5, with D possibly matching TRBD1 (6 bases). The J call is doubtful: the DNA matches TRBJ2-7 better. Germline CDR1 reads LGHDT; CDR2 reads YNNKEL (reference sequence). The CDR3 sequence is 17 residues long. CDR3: CASSQPNTGIRSYEQYF. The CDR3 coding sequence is TGTGCCAGCAGCCAACCCAACACAGGGATAAGGAGCTACGAGCAGTACTTC.

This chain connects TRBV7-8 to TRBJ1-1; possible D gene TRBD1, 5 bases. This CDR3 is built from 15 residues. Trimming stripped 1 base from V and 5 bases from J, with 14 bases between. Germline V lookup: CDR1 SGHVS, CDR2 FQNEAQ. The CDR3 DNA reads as TGTGCCAGCAGCTTAGAACGGGGAGGGGCGACTGAAGCTTTCTTT. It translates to CASSLERGGATEAFF.

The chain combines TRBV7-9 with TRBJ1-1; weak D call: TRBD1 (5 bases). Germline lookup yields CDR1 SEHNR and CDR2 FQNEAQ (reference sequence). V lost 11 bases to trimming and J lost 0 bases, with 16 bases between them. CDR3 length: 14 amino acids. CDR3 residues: CAWGPAGMNTEAFF. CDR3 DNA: TGTGCCTGGGGACCGGCAGGGATGAACACTGAAGCTTTCTTT.

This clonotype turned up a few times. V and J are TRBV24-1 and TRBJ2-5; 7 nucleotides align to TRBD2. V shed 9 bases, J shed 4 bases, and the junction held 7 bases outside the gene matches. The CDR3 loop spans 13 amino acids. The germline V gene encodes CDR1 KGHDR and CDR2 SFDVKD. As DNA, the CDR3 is TGTGCCACCTCGCTGGGAGGGCCAGAGACCCAGTACTTC. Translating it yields CATSLGGPETQYF.

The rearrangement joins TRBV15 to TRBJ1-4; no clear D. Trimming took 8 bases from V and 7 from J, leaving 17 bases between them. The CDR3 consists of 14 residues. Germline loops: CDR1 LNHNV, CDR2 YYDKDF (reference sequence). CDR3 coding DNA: TGTGCCACCGTCGGCTTCCAGGATCGTGAAAAACTGTTTTTT. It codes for CATVGFQDREKLFF.

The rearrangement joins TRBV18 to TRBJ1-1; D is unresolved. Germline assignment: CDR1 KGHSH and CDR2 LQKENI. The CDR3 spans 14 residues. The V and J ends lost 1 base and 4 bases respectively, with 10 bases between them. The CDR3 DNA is TGTGCCAGCTCACCACGTCAGGCAGGCACTGAAGCTTTCTTT. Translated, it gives CASSPRQAGTEAFF.

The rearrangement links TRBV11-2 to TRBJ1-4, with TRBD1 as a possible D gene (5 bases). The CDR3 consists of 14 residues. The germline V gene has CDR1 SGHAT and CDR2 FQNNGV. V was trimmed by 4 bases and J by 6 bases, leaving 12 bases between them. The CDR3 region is CASSSWGFDEKLFF. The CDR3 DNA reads TGTGCCAGCAGCTCTTGGGGCTTTGATGAAAAACTGTTTTTT.

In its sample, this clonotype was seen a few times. CDR3 sequence reads: CAISPTGVDGYTF. CDR3 DNA: TGTGCCATCTCACCGACAGGGGTGGATGGCTACACCTTC. The V gene is TRBV27, the J gene TRBJ1-2; 8 nucleotides match TRBD1. With 10 bases clipped from V and 6 bases from J, the junction kept 10 bases outside the gene matches. The germline CDR1 and CDR2 sequences are MNHEY and SMNVEV (reference sequence). The CDR3 sequence is 13 residues long.

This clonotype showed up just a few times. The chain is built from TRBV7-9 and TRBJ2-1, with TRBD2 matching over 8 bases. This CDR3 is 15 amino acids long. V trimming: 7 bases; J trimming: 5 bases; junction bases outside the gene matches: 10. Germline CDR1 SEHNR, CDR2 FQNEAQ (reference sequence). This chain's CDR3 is CASNSGTSIHNEQFF. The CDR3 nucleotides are TGTGCCAGCAATTCCGGGACTAGTATTCACAATGAGCAGTTCTTC.

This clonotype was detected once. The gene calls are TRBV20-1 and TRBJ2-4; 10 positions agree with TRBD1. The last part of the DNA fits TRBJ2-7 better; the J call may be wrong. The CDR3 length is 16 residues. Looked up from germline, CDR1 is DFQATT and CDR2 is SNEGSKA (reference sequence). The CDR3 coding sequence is TGCAGTGCTCCGGTGGGACCGGGACAGGGGATCTACGAGCAGTACTTC. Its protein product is CSAPVGPGQGIYEQYF.

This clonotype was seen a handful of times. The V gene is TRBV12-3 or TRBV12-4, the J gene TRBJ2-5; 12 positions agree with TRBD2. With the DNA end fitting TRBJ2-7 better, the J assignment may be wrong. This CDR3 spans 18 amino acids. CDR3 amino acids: CASSPTSGSWVSLNEQYF. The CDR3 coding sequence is TGTGCCAGCAGTCCGACTAGCGGGAGCTGGGTTAGTTTAAACGAGCAGTACTTC.

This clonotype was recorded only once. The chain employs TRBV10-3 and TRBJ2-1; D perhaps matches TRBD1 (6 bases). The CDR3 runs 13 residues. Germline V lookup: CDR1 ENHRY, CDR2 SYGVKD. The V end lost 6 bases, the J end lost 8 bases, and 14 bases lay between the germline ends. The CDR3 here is CAIRGTLVDEQFF. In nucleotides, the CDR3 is TGTGCCATCAGAGGGACACTGGTGGATGAGCAGTTCTTC.

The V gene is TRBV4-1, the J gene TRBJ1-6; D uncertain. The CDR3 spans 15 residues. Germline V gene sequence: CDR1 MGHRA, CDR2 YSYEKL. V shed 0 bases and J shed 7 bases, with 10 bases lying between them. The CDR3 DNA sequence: TGCGCCAGCAGCCAAGAGCCAATTTGGAATTCACCCCTCCACTTT. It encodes CASSQEPIWNSPLHF.

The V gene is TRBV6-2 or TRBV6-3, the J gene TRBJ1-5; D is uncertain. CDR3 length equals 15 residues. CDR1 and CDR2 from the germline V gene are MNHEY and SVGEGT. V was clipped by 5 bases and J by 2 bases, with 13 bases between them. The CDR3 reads CASSSNFQGNQPQHF. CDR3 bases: TGTGCCAGCAGTAGTAATTTCCAGGGCAATCAGCCCCAGCATTTT.

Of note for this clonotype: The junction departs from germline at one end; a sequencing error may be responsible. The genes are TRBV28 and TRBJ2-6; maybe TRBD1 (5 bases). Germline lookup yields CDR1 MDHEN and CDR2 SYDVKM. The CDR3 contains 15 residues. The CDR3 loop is CASRVSLSGATVLTF. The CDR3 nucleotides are TGTGCCAGCCGGGTCAGCCTTTCTGGGGCCACCGTCCTGACTTTC.

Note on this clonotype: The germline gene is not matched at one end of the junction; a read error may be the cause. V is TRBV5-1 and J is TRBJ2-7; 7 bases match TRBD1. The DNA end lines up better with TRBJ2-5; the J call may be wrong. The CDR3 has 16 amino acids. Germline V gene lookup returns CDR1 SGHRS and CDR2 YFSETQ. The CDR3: CASSFLWTGGQGTQYF. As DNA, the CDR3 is TGCGCCAGCAGCTTCCTCTGGACAGGAGGACAAGGGACCCAGTACTTC.

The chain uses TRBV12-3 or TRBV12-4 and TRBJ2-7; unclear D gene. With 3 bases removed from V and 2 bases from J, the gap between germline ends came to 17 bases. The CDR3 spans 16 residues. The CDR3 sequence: CASSFGLINPTYEQYF. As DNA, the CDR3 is TGTGCCAGCAGTTTCGGTCTGATTAATCCCACCTACGAGCAGTACTTC.

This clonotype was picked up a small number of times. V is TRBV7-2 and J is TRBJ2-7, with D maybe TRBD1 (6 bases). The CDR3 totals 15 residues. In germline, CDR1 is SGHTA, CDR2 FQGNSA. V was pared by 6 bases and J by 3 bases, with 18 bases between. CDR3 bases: TGTGCCAGCAGTCCATCCCGACAGGCTTTCTACGAGCAGTACTTC. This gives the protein CASSPSRQAFYEQYF. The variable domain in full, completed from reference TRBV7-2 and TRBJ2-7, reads GAGVSQSPSNKVTEKGKDVELRCDPISGHTALYWYRQSLGQGLEFLIYFQGNSAPDKSGLPSDRFSAERTGGSVSTLTIQRTQQEDSAVYLCASSPSRQAFYEQYFGPGTRLTVT.

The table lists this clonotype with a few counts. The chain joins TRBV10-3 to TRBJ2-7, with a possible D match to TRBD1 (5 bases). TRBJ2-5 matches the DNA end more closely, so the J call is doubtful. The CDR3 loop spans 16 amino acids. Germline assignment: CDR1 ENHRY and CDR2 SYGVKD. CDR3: CAISAVLAGMMETQYF. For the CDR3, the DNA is TGTGCCATCAGTGCGGTCTTGGCAGGGATGATGGAGACCCAGTACTTC.

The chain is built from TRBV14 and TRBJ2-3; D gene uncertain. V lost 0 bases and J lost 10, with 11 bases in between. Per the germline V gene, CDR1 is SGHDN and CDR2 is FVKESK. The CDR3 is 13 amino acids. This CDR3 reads CASSQDSARSQYF. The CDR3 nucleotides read TGTGCCAGCAGCCAAGATTCCGCGCGCTCGCAGTATTTT.

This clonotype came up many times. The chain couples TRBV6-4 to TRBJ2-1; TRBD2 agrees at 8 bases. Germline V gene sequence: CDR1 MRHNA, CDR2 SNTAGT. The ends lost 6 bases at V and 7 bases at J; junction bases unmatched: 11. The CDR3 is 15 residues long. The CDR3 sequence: CASSDTSGSFNEQFF. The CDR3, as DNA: TGTGCCAGCAGCGATACTAGCGGTTCTTTTAATGAGCAGTTCTTC.